What follows describes a single T cell receptor (beta chain). The antigen remains undetermined. The assay was immunoSEQ multiplex PCR, and TCRdb's table has in-frame clones only and misses some. Of 25,000 to 30,000 clones in the sample, about nine tenths were seen once. The source of the sample is a study of OX40 agonist ivuxolimab in advanced cancers. Sampling times: baseline, cycle 4 day 1, cycle 7 day 1. The study, taken as a whole, reports: The study observed clonal expansion of CD4+ and CD8+ blood T cells by week 6 at 0.1 to 3.0 mg/kg. CD4+ T cells averaged fewer expanded clones than CD8+ T cells.

Deletions cut 5 bases from V and 2 bases from J, with 10 bases between. This CDR3 comprises 13 residues. The germline V gene has CDR1 SGHTA and CDR2 FQGNSA. The material sequenced was CD4+ or CD8+ T cells sorted from blood, taken in a trial of the OX40 agonist ivuxolimab. The chain has TRBV7-2 and TRBJ2-7; D not certain. The clonotype was recovered from an adult with an advanced solid tumor such as melanoma, head and neck, liver or kidney cancer. This chain's CDR3 is CASSPREAYEQYF. The CDR3 coding sequence is TGTGCCAGCAGCCCGCGCGAGGCCTACGAGCAGTACTTC.